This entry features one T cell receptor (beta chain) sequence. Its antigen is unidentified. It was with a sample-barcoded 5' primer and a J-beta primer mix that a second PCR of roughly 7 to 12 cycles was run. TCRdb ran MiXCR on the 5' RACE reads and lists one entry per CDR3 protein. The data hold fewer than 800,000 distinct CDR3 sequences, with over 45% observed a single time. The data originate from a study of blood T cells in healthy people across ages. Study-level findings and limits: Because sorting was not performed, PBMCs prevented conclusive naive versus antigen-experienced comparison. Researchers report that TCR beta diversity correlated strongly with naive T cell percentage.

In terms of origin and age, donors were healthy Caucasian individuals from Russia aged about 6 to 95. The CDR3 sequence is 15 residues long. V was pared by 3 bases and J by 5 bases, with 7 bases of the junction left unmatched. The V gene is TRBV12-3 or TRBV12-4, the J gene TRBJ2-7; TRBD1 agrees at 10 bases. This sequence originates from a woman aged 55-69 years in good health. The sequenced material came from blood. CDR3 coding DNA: TGTGCCAGCAGTTTCCGGGACAGGGGAAGGGACGAGCAGTACTTC. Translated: CASSFRDRGRDEQYF.